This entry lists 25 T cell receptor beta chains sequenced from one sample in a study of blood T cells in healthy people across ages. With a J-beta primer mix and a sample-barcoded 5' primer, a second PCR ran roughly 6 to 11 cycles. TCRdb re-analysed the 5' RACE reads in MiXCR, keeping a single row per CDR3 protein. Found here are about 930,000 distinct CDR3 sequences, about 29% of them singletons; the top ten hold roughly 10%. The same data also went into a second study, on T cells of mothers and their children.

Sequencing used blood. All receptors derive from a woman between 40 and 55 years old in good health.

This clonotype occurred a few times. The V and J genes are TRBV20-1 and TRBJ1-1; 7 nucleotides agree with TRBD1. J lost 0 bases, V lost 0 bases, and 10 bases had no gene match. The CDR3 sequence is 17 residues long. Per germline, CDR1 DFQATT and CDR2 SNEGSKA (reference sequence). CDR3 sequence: CSARDGQAPSMNTEAFF. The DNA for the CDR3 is TGCAGTGCTAGAGATGGACAGGCTCCTTCAATGAACACTGAAGCTTTCTTT.

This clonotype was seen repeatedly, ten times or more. CDR3 sequence reads: CASSLQGTGEQYF. The CDR3 coding sequence is TGTGCCAGCAGTTTGCAGGGGACCGGCGAGCAGTACTTC. The V call is TRBV12-3 or TRBV12-4, the J call TRBJ2-7; the D gene is possibly TRBD1 (6 bases). The CDR3 runs to 13 residues. Trimming stripped 3 bases from V and 6 bases from J, with 12 bases between.

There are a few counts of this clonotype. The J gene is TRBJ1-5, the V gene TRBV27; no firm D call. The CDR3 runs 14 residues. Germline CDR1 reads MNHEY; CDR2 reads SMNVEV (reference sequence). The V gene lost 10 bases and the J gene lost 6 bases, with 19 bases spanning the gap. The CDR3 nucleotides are TGTGCCACGGGGTTGGGTTTTAGCGGTCAGCCCCAGCATTTT. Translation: CATGLGFSGQPQHF.

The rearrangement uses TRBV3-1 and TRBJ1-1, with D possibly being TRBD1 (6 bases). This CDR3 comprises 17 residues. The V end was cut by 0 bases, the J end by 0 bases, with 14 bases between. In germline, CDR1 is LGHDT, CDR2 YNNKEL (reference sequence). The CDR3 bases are TGTGCCAGCAGCCAAGATGGAGAGACAGGCTTGAACACTGAAGCTTTCTTT. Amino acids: CASSQDGETGLNTEAFF.

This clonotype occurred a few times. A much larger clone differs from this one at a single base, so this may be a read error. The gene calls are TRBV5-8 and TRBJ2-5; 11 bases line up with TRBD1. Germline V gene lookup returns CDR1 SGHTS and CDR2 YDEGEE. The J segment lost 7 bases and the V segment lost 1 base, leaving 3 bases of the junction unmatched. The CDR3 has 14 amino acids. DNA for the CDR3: TGTGCCAGCAGCTTGTCCGGGACAGGGGGGACCCAGTACTTC. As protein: CASSLSGTGGTQYF.

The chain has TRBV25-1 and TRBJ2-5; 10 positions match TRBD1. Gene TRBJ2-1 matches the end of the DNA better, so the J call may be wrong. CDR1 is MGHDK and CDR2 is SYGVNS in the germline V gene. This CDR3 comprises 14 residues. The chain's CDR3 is CASSRQGARETQFF. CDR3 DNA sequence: TGTGCCAGCAGTAGACAGGGGGCTCGAGAGACCCAGTTCTTC.

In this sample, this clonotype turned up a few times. The CDR3: CASKVSNTEAFF. In DNA form, the CDR3 reads TGTGCCAGCAAAGTCTCGAACACTGAAGCTTTCTTT. The gene calls are TRBV6-6 and TRBJ1-1, with D unresolved. The CDR3 loop spans 12 amino acids. Germline values: CDR1 MNHNY, CDR2 SVGAGI (reference sequence). V gave up 7 bases and J gave up 1 base, with 7 bases separating them.

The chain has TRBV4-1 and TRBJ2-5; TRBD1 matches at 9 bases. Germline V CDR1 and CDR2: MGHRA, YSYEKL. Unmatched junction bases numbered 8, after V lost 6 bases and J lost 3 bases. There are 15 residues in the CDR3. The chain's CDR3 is CASSRDRDTEETQYF. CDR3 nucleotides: TGCGCCAGCAGTCGGGACAGGGATACCGAAGAGACCCAGTACTTC.

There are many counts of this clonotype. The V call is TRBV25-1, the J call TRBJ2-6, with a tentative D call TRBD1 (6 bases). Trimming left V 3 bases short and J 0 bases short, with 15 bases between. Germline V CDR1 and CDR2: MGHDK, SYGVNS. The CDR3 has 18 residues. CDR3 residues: CASSDQDRYDSGANVLTF. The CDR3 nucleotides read TGTGCCAGCAGTGATCAAGACAGGTATGACTCTGGGGCCAACGTCCTGACTTTC.

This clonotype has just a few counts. CDR3 protein: CSVEGTGGKYGYTF. The CDR3 nucleotides read TGCAGCGTTGAGGGGACAGGGGGCAAGTATGGCTACACCTTC. The chain combines TRBV29-1 with TRBJ1-2, with TRBD1 matching 12 bases. This CDR3 is 14 amino acids long. In germline, CDR1 is SQVTM, CDR2 ANQGSEA. The ends lost 3 bases at V and 5 bases at J; junction bases unmatched: 4.

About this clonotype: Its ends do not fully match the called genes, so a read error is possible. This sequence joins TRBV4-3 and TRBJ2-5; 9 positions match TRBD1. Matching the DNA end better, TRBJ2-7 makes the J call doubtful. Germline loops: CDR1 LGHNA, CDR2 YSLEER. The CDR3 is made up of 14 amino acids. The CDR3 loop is CAGSEDRGPGEQYF. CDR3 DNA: TGCGCCGGCAGCGAGGACAGGGGCCCTGGCGAGCAGTACTTC.

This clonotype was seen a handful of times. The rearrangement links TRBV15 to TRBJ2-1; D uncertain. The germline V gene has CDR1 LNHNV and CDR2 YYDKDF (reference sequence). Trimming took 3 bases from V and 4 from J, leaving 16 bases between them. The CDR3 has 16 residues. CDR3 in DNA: TGTGCCACCAGCAGTACCCTCGTGACGGAATACAATGAGCAGTTCTTC. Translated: CATSSTLVTEYNEQFF.

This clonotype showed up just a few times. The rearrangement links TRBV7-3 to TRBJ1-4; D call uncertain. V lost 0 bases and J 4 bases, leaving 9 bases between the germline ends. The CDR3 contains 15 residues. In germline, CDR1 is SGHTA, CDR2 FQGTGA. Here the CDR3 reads CASSLTSGSNEKLFF. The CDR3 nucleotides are TGTGCCAGCAGCTTAACGAGTGGGAGTAATGAAAAACTGTTTTTT.

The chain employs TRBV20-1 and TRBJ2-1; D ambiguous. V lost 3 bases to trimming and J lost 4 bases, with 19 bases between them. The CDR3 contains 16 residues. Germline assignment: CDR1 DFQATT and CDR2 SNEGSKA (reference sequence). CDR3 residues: CSASPILVAGYNEQFF. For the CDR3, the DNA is TGCAGTGCTAGTCCCATTCTAGTTGCTGGGTACAATGAGCAGTTCTTC.

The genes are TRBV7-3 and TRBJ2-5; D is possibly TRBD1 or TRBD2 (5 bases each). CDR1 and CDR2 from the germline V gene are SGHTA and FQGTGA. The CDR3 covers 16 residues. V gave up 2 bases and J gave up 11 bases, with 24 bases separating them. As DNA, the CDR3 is TGTGCCAGCAGCTTAGCAGGTACAGGACTCTACAGTGAGCAGTACTTC. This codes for CASSLAGTGLYSEQYF. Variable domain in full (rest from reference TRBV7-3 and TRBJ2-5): GAGVSQTPSNKVTEKGKYVELRCDPISGHTALYWYRQSLGQGPEFLIYFQGTGAADDSGLPNDRFFAVRPEGSVSTLKIQRTERGDSAVYLCASSLAGTGLYSEQYFGPGTRLLVL.

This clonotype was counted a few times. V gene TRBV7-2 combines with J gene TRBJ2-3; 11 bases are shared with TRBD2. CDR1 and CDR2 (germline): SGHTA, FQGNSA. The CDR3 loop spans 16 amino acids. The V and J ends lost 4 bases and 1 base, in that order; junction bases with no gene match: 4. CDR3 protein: CTSSSTSGGRTDTQYF. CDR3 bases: TGTACCAGCAGCTCCACTAGCGGGGGACGCACAGATACGCAGTATTTT.

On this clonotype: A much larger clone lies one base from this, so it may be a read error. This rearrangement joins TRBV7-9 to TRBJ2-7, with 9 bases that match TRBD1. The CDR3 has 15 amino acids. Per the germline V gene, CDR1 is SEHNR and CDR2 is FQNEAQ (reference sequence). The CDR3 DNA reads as TGTGCCGGCAGTCGAACCGGGACAGGGACCTACGAGCAGTACTTC. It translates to CAGSRTGTGTYEQYF.

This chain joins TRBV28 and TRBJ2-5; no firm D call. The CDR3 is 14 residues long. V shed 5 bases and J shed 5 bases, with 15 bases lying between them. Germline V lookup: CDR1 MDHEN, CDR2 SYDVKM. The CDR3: CASSGPGPRETQYF. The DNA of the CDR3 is TGTGCCAGCAGTGGACCCGGGCCTAGGGAGACCCAGTACTTC.

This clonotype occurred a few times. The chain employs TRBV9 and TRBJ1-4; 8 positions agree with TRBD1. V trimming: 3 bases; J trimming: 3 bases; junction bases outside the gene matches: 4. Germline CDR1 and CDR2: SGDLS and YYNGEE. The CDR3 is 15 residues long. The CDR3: CASSAETGANEKLFF. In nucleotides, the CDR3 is TGTGCCAGCAGCGCCGAGACAGGGGCTAATGAAAAACTGTTTTTT.

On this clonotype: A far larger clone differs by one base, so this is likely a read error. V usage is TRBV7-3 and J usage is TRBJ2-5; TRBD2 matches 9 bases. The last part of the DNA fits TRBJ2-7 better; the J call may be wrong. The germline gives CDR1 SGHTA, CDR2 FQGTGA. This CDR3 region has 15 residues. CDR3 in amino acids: CVSSLGGGGAYEQYF. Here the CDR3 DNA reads TGTGTCAGCAGCTTAGGCGGCGGGGGGGCTTACGAGCAGTACTTC.

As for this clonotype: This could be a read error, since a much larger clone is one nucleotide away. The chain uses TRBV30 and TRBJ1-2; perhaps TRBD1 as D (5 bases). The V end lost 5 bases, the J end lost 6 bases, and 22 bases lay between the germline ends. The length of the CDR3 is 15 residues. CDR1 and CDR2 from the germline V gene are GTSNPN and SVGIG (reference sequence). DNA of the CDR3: TGTGCCTGGTCCCCATCAGGGTCGGTCAACCATGGCTACACCTTC. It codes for CAWSPSGSVNHGYTF.

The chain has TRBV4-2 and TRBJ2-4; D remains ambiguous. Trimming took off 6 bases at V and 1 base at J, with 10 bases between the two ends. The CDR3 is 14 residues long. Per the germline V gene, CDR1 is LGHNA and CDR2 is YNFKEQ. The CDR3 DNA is TGTGCCAGCAGTGTCGTGCTGGCCAAAAACATTCAGTACTTC. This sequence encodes CASSVVLAKNIQYF.

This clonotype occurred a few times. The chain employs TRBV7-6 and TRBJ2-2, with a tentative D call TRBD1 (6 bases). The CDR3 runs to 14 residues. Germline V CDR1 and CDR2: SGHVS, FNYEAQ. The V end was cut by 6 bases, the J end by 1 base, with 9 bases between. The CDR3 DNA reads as TGTGCCAGCAGAAGACAGGAGAACACCGGGGAGCTGTTTTTT. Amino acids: CASRRQENTGELFF.

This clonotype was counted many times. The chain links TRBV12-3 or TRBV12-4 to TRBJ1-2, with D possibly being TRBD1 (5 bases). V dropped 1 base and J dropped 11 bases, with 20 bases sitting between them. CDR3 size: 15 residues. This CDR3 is CASSLEGHTSSVYTF. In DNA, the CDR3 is TGTGCCAGCAGTTTAGAAGGACACACATCGTCCGTGTACACCTTC.

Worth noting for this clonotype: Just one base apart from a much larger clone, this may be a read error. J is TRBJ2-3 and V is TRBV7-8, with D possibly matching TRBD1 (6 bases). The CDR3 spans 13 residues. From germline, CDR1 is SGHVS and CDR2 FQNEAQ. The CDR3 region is CASSWLGADTRYF. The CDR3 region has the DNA TGTGCCAGCAGCTGGCTGGGGGCAGATACGCGGTATTTT.